Below, 24 T cell receptor beta chains from the same sample are listed, as sequenced in a study of CD8+ T cells in alopecia areata. Researchers sorted pooled cutaneous lymph node cells on the basis of CD4, CD8alpha, NKG2D, NKG2ACE and other markers. Reverse transcribed after extraction, RNA yielded cDNA as the sequencing template. Sequencing used immunoSEQ multiplex PCR; TCRdb keeps in-frame clones, though not all of them. Captured here are around 300,000 clones, none seen once; the top ten comprise less than 1.5%. The specimen was CD4+ T cells sorted from a lymph node. These receptors were obtained from a C3H/HeJ mouse with alopecia areata. The MHC haplotype recorded for the strain is H2-k.

Worth noting for this clone: Genes here carry mouse names. The sequenced fragment ends 4 residues before the CDR3 boundary, so the rest is inferred from the germline J gene. The chain carries TRBV12-1 and TRBJ2-2; D uncertain. The CDR3 consists of 14 residues. Germline V lookup: CDR1 SGHSN, CDR2 HYEKVE. V dropped 3 bases and J dropped 2 bases, with 9 bases sitting between them. The CDR3: CASSNTDNTGQLYF. The sequenced CDR3 bases are TGTGCCAGCTCTAATACAGATAACACCGGG.

A note on this clone: Germline and genes: mouse. Different DNA sequences within this sample yield the same CDR3. The CDR3 bases that were read are TGTGCCTGGAGTCTTTCTGGGGCAGAA. This sequence encodes CAWSLSGAE. The whole CDR3 protein reads CAWSLSGAETLYF. The rearrangement uses TRBV31 and TRBJ2-3; possibly TRBD2 for D (5 bases). The CDR3 end falls 4 residues outside the read, so it is completed with the germline J gene. This CDR3 is built from 13 residues. Trimming stripped 0 bases from V and 3 bases from J, with 7 bases between. Per germline, CDR1 GKSSPN and CDR2 SITVG.

This clone was picked up a small number of times. Gene names follow the mouse nomenclature. The CDR3 end falls 4 residues outside the read, so it is completed with the germline J gene. The V gene is TRBV13-3, the J gene TRBJ2-1, with a possible D match to TRBD1 (6 bases). The CDR3 is 13 amino acids. V was clipped by 6 bases and J by 3 bases, with 10 bases between them. Germline values: CDR1 NNHDY, CDR2 SYVADS. The CDR3 DNA, read in part, is TGTGCCAGCACCCGGGACACCTATGCT. Protein product: CASTRDTYA. The whole CDR3 region reads CASTRDTYAEQFF.

As to this clone: The listed genes are named as in mouse. The CDR3 loop reads CASSDDRVTGQLYF. Incomplete CDR3 DNA: TGTGCCAGCAGTGATGACAGGGTCACCGGG. This chain uses TRBV13-1 with TRBJ2-2, with TRBD1 as a possible D gene (6 bases). The read is 4 residues too short to cover the CDR3 end, so that end is filled in from the germline J gene. This CDR3 spans 14 amino acids. V shed 0 bases and J shed 4 bases, with 7 bases lying between them. Germline V CDR1 and CDR2: NSHNY, SYGAGN.

About this clone: These gene names are mouse names. The read gets to within 4 residues of the CDR3 end, and the germline J gene fills in the rest. The chain employs TRBV13-2 and TRBJ2-4; 11 bases map to TRBD2. V lost 5 bases, J lost 2 bases, and 7 bases stayed unmatched. Germline CDR1 NNHNN, CDR2 SYGAGS (reference sequence). CDR3 length: 16 amino acids. CDR3 sequence: CASGVPGLGDQNTLYF. CDR3 DNA (partial): TGTGCCAGCGGCGTCCCGGGACTGGGGGATCAAAAC.

There are a few counts of this clone. Gene names refer to mouse genes. Read coverage stops 4 residues before the CDR3 terminus; the germline J gene supplies the remainder. The genes are TRBV13-1 and TRBJ2-5; 11 bases align to TRBD1. Germline values: CDR1 NSHNY, CDR2 SYGAGN. This CDR3 comprises 15 residues. The covered CDR3 bases are TGTGCCAGCAGTGCCCGGGACAGGGGGAGGGAC. Protein: CASSARDRGRD. From start to end, the CDR3 is CASSARDRGRDTQYF.

This clone was picked up a small number of times. Germline and genes: mouse. The read ends 4 residues before the CDR3 terminus; that terminus is restored from the germline J gene. The chain recombines TRBV5 with TRBJ2-5; maybe TRBD1 (5 bases). From germline, CDR1 is LGHNA and CDR2 YNLKQL (reference sequence). The CDR3 loop spans 14 amino acids. The CDR3 bases that were read are TGTGCCAGCAGCCAAGAGGGGAAGGGGGAC. Translating gives CASSQEGKGD. The entire CDR3 is CASSQEGKGDTQYF.

This clone was counted between two and nine times. The listed genes are named as in mouse. The read falls 4 residues short of the CDR3 end, and the missing part is taken from the germline J gene. The chain carries TRBV13-2 and TRBJ2-4, with TRBD1 identical over 7 bases. This CDR3 is built from 12 residues. Germline V gene data show CDR1 as NNHNN and CDR2 as SYGAGS (reference sequence). Incomplete CDR3 DNA: TGTGCCAGCGGCCGGGACAGAAAC. Its protein is CASGRDRN. The whole CDR3 reads CASGRDRNTLYF.

This clone was recorded a few times. Here the gene names and germline are mouse. The read terminates 4 residues before the CDR3 end, so the remaining end is supplied by the germline J gene. Other DNA sequences in this specimen translate into the identical CDR3. This sequence joins TRBV5 and TRBJ2-1; no clear D gene. V lost 0 bases and J 0 bases, leaving 3 bases between the germline ends. Germline loops: CDR1 LGHNA, CDR2 YNLKQL (reference sequence). The CDR3 totals 14 residues. The chain's CDR3 is CASSQELNYAEQFF. Incomplete CDR3 DNA: TGTGCCAGCAGCCAAGAACTTAACTATGCT.

On this clone itself: Genes and germline come from the mouse. The read is 4 residues too short to cover the CDR3 end, so that end is filled in from the germline J gene. This sample includes further DNA sequences coding for the same CDR3. The chain recombines TRBV5 with TRBJ2-1, with 9 positions matching TRBD2. CDR1 is LGHNA and CDR2 is YNLKQL in the germline V gene (reference sequence). The CDR3 is 15 residues long. The CDR3 DNA, read in part, is TGTGCCAGCAGCCAAGTTGGGGGGGCGGAGGCT. It yields the protein CASSQVGGAEA. The full CDR3 is CASSQVGGAEAEQFF.

Comment on this clone: Here the gene names and germline are mouse. The CDR3 extends 4 residues past the end of the read, so its final part is completed from the germline J gene. Other DNA sequences of this sample code for an identical CDR3. The rearrangement uses TRBV31 and TRBJ2-1; TRBD2 matches 8 bases. The CDR3 consists of 15 residues. Germline CDR1 is GKSSPN and CDR2 is SITVG. The ends lost 1 base at V and 4 bases at J; junction bases unmatched: 6. The sequenced part of the CDR3 DNA is TGTGCCTGGAGTCCCCCGCTGGGGGGTTATGCT. As protein: CAWSPPLGGYA. The whole CDR3 protein is CAWSPPLGGYAEQFF.

As concerns this clone: The genes and germline here are from mouse. The sequence runs out 4 residues before the end of the CDR3; the remainder is reconstructed from the germline J gene. This rearrangement joins TRBV19 to TRBJ1-1, with D possibly TRBD1 on 6 matching bases. This CDR3 spans 13 amino acids. Germline V gene lookup returns CDR1 FNHDT and CDR2 SITEND (reference sequence). CDR3 bases read: TGTGCCAGCAGTATAGGCAGGGGTGGA. It encodes CASSIGRGG. The entire CDR3 protein reads CASSIGRGGEVFF. The whole variable domain, filled in from reference TRBV19 and TRBJ1-1, reads GGIITQTPKFLIGQEGQKLTLKCQQNFNHDTMYWYRQDSGKGLRLIYYSITENDLQKGDLSEGYDASREKKSSFSLTVTSAQKNEMAVFLCASSIGRGGEVFFGKGTRLTVV.

This clone turned up a few times. Gene and germline names: mouse. The missing CDR3 end, 3 residues past where the read stops, is filled in from the germline J gene. This chain links TRBV19 with TRBJ1-6; 10 bases are a match to TRBD1. TRBJ1-6 is marked as an open reading frame, function uncertain. The CDR3 spans 16 residues. The ends lost 2 bases at V and 5 bases at J; junction bases unmatched: 4. Germline CDR1 is FNHDT and CDR2 is SITEND (reference sequence). The CDR3 bases that were read are TGTGCCAGCAGTATTTATGGGACAGGGGATAATTCGCCC. Amino acids: CASSIYGTGDNSP. The CDR3 as a whole reads CASSIYGTGDNSPLYF.

The table lists this clone with a few counts. The genes and germline here are from mouse. The observed sequence ends 4 residues before the CDR3 terminus, with the missing tail filled in from the germline J gene. The chain employs TRBV13-2 and TRBJ2-7; possible D gene TRBD2, 7 bases. Trimming pared 1 base from V and 3 bases from J, leaving 14 bases between. The CDR3 loop spans 15 amino acids. Germline assignment: CDR1 NNHNN and CDR2 SYGAGS (reference sequence). The part of the CDR3 DNA that was read is TGTGCCAGCGGTGATAGTGGGGGGCGATACTAT. It encodes CASGDSGGRYY. The CDR3 in full is CASGDSGGRYYEQYF.

Comments on this clone: Gene names refer to mouse genes. The CDR3 end lies 4 residues beyond the end of the read and is filled in from the germline J gene. The chain joins TRBV5 to TRBJ2-1; tentative D call: TRBD1 (5 bases). V was pared by 2 bases and J by 1 base, with 12 bases between. CDR3 length: 16 amino acids. The germline CDR1 and CDR2 sequences are LGHNA and YNLKQL (reference sequence). CDR3 sequence reads: CASSQKKDRNYAEQFF. The part of the CDR3 DNA that was read is TGTGCCAGCAGCCAAAAAAAAGACAGAAACTATGCT.

Points on this clone: Here the gene names and germline are mouse. The read ends 4 residues shy of where the CDR3 ends; the end is completed using the germline J gene. The gene calls are TRBV17 and TRBJ2-5; 14 nucleotides match TRBD2. Germline V gene sequence: CDR1 MNHDT, CDR2 YYDKIL. The CDR3 consists of 15 residues. CDR3 DNA (partial): TGTGCTAGCAGTGGGACTGGGGGGGCGCGAGAC. This translates into CASSGTGGARD. The full CDR3 is CASSGTGGARDTQYF.

This clone was picked up a small number of times. Gene and germline names: mouse. The read finishes 4 residues shy of the CDR3 end, and the germline J gene is used to complete it. The gene calls are TRBV12-1 and TRBJ2-5, with TRBD1 as a possible D gene (5 bases). Germline CDR1 is SGHSN and CDR2 is HYEKVE. The CDR3 runs 14 residues. The CDR3 reads CASSLEAGRDTQYF. The covered CDR3 bases are TGTGCCAGCTCTCTCGAGGCAGGGCGAGAC. Variable domain in full (rest from reference TRBV12-1 and TRBJ2-5): DSGVVQSPRHIIKEKGGRSVLTCIPISGHSNVVWYQQTLGKELKFLIQHYEKVERDKGFLPSRFSVQQFDDYHSEMNMSALELEDSAMYFCASSLEAGRDTQYFGPGTRLLVL.

This clone appeared a few times. Here the gene names and germline are mouse. The missing CDR3 end, 3 residues past where the read stops, is filled in from the germline J gene. The V and J genes are TRBV19 and TRBJ1-6, with D possibly being TRBD1 (6 bases). TRBJ1-6 is given ORF status, its function remaining uncertain. The CDR3 totals 16 residues. Germline values: CDR1 FNHDT, CDR2 SITEND (reference sequence). V was cut by 1 base and J by 3 bases, with 11 bases left in between. The CDR3 DNA, read in part, is TGTGCCAGCAGTATACTCCGGACAGTCTATAATTCGCCC. Translation: CASSILRTVYNSP. The whole CDR3 reads CASSILRTVYNSPLYF.

Details on this clone: Mouse gene names apply. The CDR3 goes on 4 residues after the read ends, and that part is filled in from the germline J gene. The V call is TRBV19, the J call TRBJ1-1; tentative D call: TRBD1 (5 bases). The CDR3 extends over 13 amino acids. Germline CDR1 FNHDT, CDR2 SITEND (reference sequence). Incomplete CDR3 DNA: TGTGCCAGCAGTATTCCGGGGGGGAAA. Translation gives CASSIPGGK. The entire CDR3 is CASSIPGGKEVFF.

This clone turned up a few times. Gene names denote mouse genes. From the germline J gene comes the end of the CDR3, since the read stops 4 residues before it. The chain has TRBV13-3 and TRBJ2-3; TRBD2 is a possible D gene (5 bases). CDR1 is NNHDY, CDR2 SYVADS, per germline. The CDR3 loop spans 14 amino acids. The ends were cut back, 1 base at V and 0 bases at J, with 6 bases in the middle. The CDR3 loop reads CASSDTGSAETLYF. The CDR3 DNA, read in part, is TGTGCCAGCAGTGATACTGGTAGTGCAGAA.

This clone has only a few counts. The genes and germline here are from mouse. The CDR3 end lies 4 residues beyond the end of the read and is filled in from the germline J gene. V is TRBV1 and J is TRBJ2-7; D might be TRBD1 (7 bases). V dropped 4 bases and J dropped 0 bases, with 13 bases sitting between them. Per the germline V gene, CDR1 is NSQYPW and CDR2 is LRSPGD (reference sequence). The CDR3 sequence is 15 residues long. The chain's CDR3 is CTCSDRGGGSYEQYF. The CDR3 DNA, read in part, is TGCACCTGCAGTGACAGGGGTGGGGGCTCCTAT.

This clone occurred many times. The genes and germline here are from mouse. Coverage ceases 4 residues before the CDR3 finishes, and the germline J gene fills in the end. The same CDR3 can be traced to other DNA sequences in this sample. V and J are TRBV5 and TRBJ2-5; 8 bases align to TRBD2. The V and J ends lost 2 bases and 2 bases, in that order; junction bases with no gene match: 0. Germline CDR1 LGHNA, CDR2 YNLKQL (reference sequence). This CDR3 contains 14 residues. The CDR3 protein is CASSQTGGQDTQYF. The DNA read from the CDR3 is TGTGCCAGCAGCCAAACTGGGGGCCAAGAC.

Regarding this clone: Gene names are mouse gene names. The read is 4 residues too short to cover the CDR3 end, so that end is filled in from the germline J gene. The chain couples TRBV13-3 to TRBJ2-7; D not certain. The CDR3 runs to 13 residues. Germline V CDR1 and CDR2: NNHDY, SYVADS. The CDR3 reads CASSDAGKYEQYF. The CDR3 DNA, read in part, is TGTGCCAGCAGTGATGCAGGCAAATAT.

A word on this clone: Gene names are mouse gene names. The read finishes 4 residues shy of the CDR3 end, and the germline J gene is used to complete it. V and J are TRBV13-2 and TRBJ2-2; 13 nucleotides match TRBD2. Germline CDR1 NNHNN, CDR2 SYGAGS (reference sequence). J was trimmed by 4 bases and V by 3 bases; bases with no gene match: 3. The CDR3 contains 16 residues. The CDR3: CASGVRDWGGTGQLYF. The sequenced CDR3 bases are TGTGCCAGCGGTGTCCGGGACTGGGGGGGCACCGGG.